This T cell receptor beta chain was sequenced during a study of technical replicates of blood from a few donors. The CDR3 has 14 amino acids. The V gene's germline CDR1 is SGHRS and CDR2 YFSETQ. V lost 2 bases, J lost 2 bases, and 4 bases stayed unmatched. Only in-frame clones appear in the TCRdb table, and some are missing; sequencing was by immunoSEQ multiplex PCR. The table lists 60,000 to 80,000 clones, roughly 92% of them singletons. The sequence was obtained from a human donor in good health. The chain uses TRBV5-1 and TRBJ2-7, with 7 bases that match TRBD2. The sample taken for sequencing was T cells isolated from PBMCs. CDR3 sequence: CASSFSGLTYEQYF. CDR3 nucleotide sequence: TGCGCCAGCAGCTTTAGCGGGCTAACCTACGAGCAGTACTTC. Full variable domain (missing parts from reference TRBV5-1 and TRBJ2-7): KAGVTQTPRYLIKTRGQQVTLSCSPISGHRSVSWYQQTPGQGLQFLFEYFSETQRNKGNFPGRFSGRQFSNSRSEMNVSTLELGDSALYLCASSFSGLTYEQYFGPGTRLTVT.